This TCR beta chain was recovered during a study of CD4+ T cells in melanoma. Overall study results and limits: CD8+ T cell, macrophage and B cell function reportedly correlated with neoantigen-specific CD4+ T cells.

The table came from immunoSEQ multiplex PCR; TCRdb's copy has only in-frame clones and leaves some out. The sample has approximately 5,700 clones, about 70% seen once. Comment on this clone: What it recognizes is unknown.

V was cut by 7 bases and J by 6 bases, with 12 bases left in between. This CDR3 contains 13 residues. The germline CDR1 and CDR2 sequences are KGHDR and SFDVKD. This TCR was recovered from a human donor with melanoma. Sequencing was performed on cells from a culture (not recorded whether cultured in vitro). V usage is TRBV24-1 and J usage is TRBJ2-1; maybe TRBD1 (5 bases). In DNA form, the CDR3 reads TGTGCCACCAGCGCCAGGGCTGGCAATGAGCAGTTCTTC. Translating it yields CATSARAGNEQFF.